These T cell receptor beta chains were read from a single sample in a study of T cell repertoires in cytomegalovirus infection. TCRdb re-analysed the reads in MiXCR, keeping a single row per CDR3 protein. There are about 140,000 distinct CDR3 sequences in the sample; roughly 32% occur only once, and around half lies in the top ten. Their specific antigens are unknown. The sequences come from CD8+ T cells from cultured PBMCs, collected from culture after CMV antigen stimulation. The receptors shown here come from a human donor in good health (CMV status not recorded). Some clones in this sample may be carry-over from other donors' samples. Both conserved end residues are part of each CDR3. The D gene is left open where the match is weak. Size is stated for part of the rows, as once, few or many counts, or as a class when the clone is expanded.

TRBV29-1	.	.	TRBJ2-2	TGCAGCGTTGAACCGGGAACCGGGGAGCTGTTTTTT	CSVEPGTGELFF
TRBV29-1	.	few	TRBJ2-7	TGCAGCGTCAGACAGGACCACTACGAGCAGTACTTC	CSVRQDHYEQYF
TRBV6-5	.	many	TRBJ2-3	TGTGCCAGCAGTTTCCTCTTTGGTGGCACAGATACGCAGTATTTT	CASSFLFGGTDTQYF
TRBV24-1	.	.	TRBJ1-5	TGTGCCACCAGTGACCCCGGGACCGCGGCGCCCCAGCATTTT	CATSDPGTAAPQHF
TRBV6-1	.	.	TRBJ2-7	TGTGCCAGCAGTGAAGGCTTCGGCCAAGGGTACGAGCAGTACTTC	CASSEGFGQGYEQYF
TRBV27	.	few	TRBJ1-6	TGTGCCAGCAGTTTATCGAGTACGGGGGGAGGAGATAATTCACCCCTCCACTTT	CASSLSSTGGGDNSPLHF
TRBV7-4	.	.	TRBJ2-5	TGTGCCAGCAGTCCTACAGGGAAGGGAGAGACCCAGTACTTC	CASSPTGKGETQYF
TRBV7-2	.	many	TRBJ2-2	TGTGCCAGCAGCCACTCCCGGACGGACGGGGAGCTGTTTTTT	CASSHSRTDGELFF
TRBV10-3	.	.	TRBJ2-5	TGTGCCATCAGTGAGTGGGGGCGAGAGACCCAGTACTTC	CAISEWGRETQYF
TRBV5-4	.	many	TRBJ2-7	TGTGCCAGCAGCCAGGACAGTTACGAGCAGTACTTC	CASSQDSYEQYF
TRBV12-3/TRBV12-4	.	.	TRBJ1-3	TGTGCCAGCAGAATGGACAGCAGCTCTGGAAACACCATATATTTT	CASRMDSSSGNTIYF
TRBV27	TRBD2	few	TRBJ2-1	TGTGCCAGCAGTTTATCTAGCGGGACCTACAATGAGCAGTTCTTC	CASSLSSGTYNEQFF
TRBV6-8	.	once	TRBJ1-2	TGTGCCAGCAGTTACTCGGGGTATGGCTACACCTTC	CASSYSGYGYTF
TRBV19	.	few	TRBJ1-4	TGTGCCACTACCCTTTCGCAGGGTAATGAAAAACTGTTTTTT	CATTLSQGNEKLFF
TRBV29-1	.	.	TRBJ1-1	TGCAGCGTCGTACCCCCAGTTAACACTGAAGCTTTCTTT	CSVVPPVNTEAFF
TRBV7-9	.	.	TRBJ1-1	TGTGCCAGCAGCTCCGAGCTTGGGAAAAACGCTTTCTTT	CASSSELGKNAFF
TRBV2	TRBD1	.	TRBJ2-5	TGTGCCAGCAGCGAGGACAGGGGAACAGCGGAGACCCAGTACTTC	CASSEDRGTAETQYF
TRBV4-1	.	.	TRBJ2-1	TGCGCCAGCAGCCACCCAGGGGGAGGGGGGCCCAGGGACAATGAGCAGTTCTTC	CASSHPGGGGPRDNEQFF
TRBV7-8	.	.	TRBJ1-4	TGTGCCAGCAGCTTATTGGACGAAAAACTGTTTTTT	CASSLLDEKLFF
TRBV7-6	.	many	TRBJ2-7	TGTGCCAGCAGCGCCTGGGACGGTCACTACGAGCAGTACTTC	CASSAWDGHYEQYF
TRBV25-1	TRBD1	few	TRBJ2-7	TGTGCCAGCAGTGAATGGGCAGGGGGTAGCTCCTACGAGCAGTACTTC	CASSEWAGGSSYEQYF
TRBV7-9	.	.	TRBJ1-1	TGTGCCAGCAGCTTTACACGTGAAGCTTTCTTT	CASSFTREAFF